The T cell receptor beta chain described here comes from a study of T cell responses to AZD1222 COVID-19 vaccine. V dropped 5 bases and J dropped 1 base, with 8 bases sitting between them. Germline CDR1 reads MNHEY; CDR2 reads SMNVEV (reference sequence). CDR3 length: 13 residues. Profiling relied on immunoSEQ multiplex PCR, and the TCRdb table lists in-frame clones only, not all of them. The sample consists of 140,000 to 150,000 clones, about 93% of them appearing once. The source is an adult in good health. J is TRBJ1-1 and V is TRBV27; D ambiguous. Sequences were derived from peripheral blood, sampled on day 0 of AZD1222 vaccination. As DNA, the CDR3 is TGTGCCAGCAGTACGAGCGGGAACACTGAAGCTTTCTTT. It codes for CASSTSGNTEAFF.